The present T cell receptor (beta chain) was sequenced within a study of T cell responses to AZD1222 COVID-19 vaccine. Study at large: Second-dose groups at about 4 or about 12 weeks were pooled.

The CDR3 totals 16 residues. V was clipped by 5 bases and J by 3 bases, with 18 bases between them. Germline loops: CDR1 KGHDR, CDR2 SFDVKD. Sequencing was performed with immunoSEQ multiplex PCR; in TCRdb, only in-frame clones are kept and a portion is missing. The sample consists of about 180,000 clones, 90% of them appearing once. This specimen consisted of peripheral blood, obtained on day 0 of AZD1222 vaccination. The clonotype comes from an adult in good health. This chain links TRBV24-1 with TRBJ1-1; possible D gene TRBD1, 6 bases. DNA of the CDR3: TGTGCCACCAGTGCCGGCGGGGGCGGGGCCTACACTGAAGCTTTCTTT. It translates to CATSAGGGGAYTEAFF.